This record looks at one T cell receptor beta chain sequence and its context. The data are from a study of CD8 T cells in ankylosing spondylitis. Using its own MiXCR run on the 5' RACE reads, TCRdb lists one record per CDR3 protein. The table has 200,000 to 300,000 distinct CDR3 sequences, roughly a quarter seen once. This TCR came from a male donor with ankylosing spondylitis or in good health (not recorded which). Sequencing input: blood, either unsorted or a sorted T cell fraction (not recorded which).

This CDR3 is CAIRRTANYGYTF. The CDR3 DNA is TGTGCTATTAGGAGGACAGCCAACTATGGCTACACCTTC. V and J are TRBV6-1 and TRBJ1-2; TRBD1 might be the D (6 bases). Germline V gives CDR1 MNHNS, CDR2 SASEGT. CDR3 length equals 13 residues.